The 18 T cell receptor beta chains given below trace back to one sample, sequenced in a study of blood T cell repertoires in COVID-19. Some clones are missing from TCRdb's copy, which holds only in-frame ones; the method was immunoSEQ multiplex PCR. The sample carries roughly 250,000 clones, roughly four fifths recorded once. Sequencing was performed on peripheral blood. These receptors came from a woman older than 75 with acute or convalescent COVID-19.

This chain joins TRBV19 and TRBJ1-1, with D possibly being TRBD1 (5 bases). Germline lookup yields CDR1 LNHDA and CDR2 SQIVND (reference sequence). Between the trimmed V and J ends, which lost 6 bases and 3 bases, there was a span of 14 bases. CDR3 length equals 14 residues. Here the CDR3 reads CASSLQVGHTEAFF. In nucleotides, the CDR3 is TGTGCCAGTAGCCTACAGGTCGGGCACACTGAAGCTTTCTTT.

The CDR3 DNA reads TGTGCCAGCAAAGACGCACAGGGAAATGGAAACACCATATATTTT. It codes for CASKDAQGNGNTIYF. The chain employs TRBV28 and TRBJ1-3; tentatively, D is TRBD1 (6 bases). Trimming removed 7 bases at V and 3 bases at J, with 16 bases between. CDR1 MDHEN and CDR2 SYDVKM come from the germline V gene. CDR3 length equals 15 residues.

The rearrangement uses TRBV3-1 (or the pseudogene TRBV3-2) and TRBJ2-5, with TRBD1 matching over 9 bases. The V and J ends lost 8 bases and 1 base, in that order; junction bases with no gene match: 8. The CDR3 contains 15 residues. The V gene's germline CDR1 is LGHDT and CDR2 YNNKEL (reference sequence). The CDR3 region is CASGTGIGGQETQYF. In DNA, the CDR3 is TGTGCCAGCGGGACAGGGATTGGGGGCCAAGAGACCCAGTACTTC.

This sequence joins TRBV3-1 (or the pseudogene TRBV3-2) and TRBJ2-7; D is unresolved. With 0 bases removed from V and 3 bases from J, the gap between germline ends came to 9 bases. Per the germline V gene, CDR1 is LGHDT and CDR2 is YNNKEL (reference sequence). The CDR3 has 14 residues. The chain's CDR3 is CASSQDHSYYEQYF. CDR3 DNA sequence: TGTGCCAGCAGCCAAGATCACAGCTACTACGAGCAGTACTTC.

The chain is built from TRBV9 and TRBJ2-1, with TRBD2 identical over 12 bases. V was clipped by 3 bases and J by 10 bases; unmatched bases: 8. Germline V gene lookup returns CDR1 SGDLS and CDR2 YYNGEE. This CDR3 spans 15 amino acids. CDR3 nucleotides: TGTGCCAGCAGCGCCGGGACTAGCGGGTTCGGGGAGCAGTTCTTC. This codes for CASSAGTSGFGEQFF. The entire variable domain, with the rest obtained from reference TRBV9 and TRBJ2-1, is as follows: DSGVTQTPKHLITATGQRVTLRCSPRSGDLSVYWYQQSLDQGLQFLIQYYNGEERAKGNILERFSAQQFPDLHSELNLSSLELGDSALYFCASSAGTSGFGEQFFGPGTRLTVL.

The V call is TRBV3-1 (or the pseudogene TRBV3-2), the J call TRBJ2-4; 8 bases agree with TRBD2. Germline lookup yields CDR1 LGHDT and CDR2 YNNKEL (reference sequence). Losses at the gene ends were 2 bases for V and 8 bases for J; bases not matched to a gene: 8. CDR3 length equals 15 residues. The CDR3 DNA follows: TGTGCCAGCAGCCAACCCCTCCGGGGGGGTTACATTCAGTACTTC. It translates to CASSQPLRGGYIQYF.

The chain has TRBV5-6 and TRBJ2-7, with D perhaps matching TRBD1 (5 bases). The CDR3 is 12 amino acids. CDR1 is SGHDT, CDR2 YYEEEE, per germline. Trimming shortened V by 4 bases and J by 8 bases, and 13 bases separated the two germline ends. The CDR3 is CASSPQGNKQYF. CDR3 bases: TGTGCCAGCAGCCCCCAGGGAAACAAGCAGTACTTC.

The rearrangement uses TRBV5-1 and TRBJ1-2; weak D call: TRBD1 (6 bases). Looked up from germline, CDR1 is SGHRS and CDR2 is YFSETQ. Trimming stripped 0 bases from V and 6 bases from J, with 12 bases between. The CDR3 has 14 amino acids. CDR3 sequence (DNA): TGCGCCAGCAGCTTGGCCGGGGCAGGGGATGGCTACACCTTC. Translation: CASSLAGAGDGYTF.

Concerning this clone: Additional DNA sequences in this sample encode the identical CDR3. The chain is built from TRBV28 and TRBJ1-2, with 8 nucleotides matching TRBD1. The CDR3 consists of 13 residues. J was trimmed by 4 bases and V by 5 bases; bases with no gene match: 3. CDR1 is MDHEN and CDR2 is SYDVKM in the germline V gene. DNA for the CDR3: TGTGCCAGCAGTGTTACAGGGGGCTATGGCTACACCTTC. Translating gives CASSVTGGYGYTF.

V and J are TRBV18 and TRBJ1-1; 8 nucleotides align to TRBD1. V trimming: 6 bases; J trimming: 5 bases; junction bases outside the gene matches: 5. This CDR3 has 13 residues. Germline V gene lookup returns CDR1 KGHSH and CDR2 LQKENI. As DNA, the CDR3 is TGTGCCAGCTCCGAACAGGGGGGTACTGAAGCTTTCTTT. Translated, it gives CASSEQGGTEAFF. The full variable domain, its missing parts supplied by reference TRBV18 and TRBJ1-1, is NAGVMQNPRHLVRRRGQEARLRCSPMKGHSHVYWYRQLPEEGLKFMVYLQKENIIDESGMPKERFSAEFPKEGPSILRIQQVVRGDSAAYFCASSEQGGTEAFFGQGTRLTVV.

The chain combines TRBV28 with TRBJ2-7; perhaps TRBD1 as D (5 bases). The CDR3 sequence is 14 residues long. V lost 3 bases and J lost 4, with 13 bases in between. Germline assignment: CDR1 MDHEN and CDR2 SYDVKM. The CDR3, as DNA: TGTGCCAGCAGTTTTTCCAGGGTTGGATACGAGCAGTACTTC. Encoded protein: CASSFSRVGYEQYF.

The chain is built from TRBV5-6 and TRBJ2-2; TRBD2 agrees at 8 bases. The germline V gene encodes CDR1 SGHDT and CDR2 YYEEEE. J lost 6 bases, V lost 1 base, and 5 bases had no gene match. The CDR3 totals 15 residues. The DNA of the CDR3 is TGTGCCAGCAGCTTGCCTCCGGGACTAGCCGGGGAGCTGTTTTTT. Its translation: CASSLPPGLAGELFF.

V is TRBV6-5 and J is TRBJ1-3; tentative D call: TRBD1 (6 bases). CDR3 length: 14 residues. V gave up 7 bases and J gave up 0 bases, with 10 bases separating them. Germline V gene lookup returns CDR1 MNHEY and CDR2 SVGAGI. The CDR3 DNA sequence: TGTGCCAGCACCACAGGGTTCTCTGGAAACACCATATATTTT. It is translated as CASTTGFSGNTIYF.

DNA for the CDR3: TGTGCCAGCAGCATGACTAATGACTATGGCTACACCTTC. It yields the protein CASSMTNDYGYTF. This chain connects TRBV6-6 to TRBJ1-2; D gene ambiguous. V lost 6 bases and J lost 3, with 11 bases in between. This CDR3 contains 13 residues. Germline assignment: CDR1 MNHNY and CDR2 SVGAGI (reference sequence).

The CDR3 DNA is TGCGCCAGCAGCTTATCGGGACAGGCGGCGGCTGGGGCCAACGTCCTGACTTTC. This codes for CASSLSGQAAAGANVLTF. The V and J genes are TRBV5-1 and TRBJ2-6; 8 bases are shared with TRBD1. The germline gives CDR1 SGHRS, CDR2 YFSETQ. The CDR3 spans 18 residues. Trimming took 2 bases from V and 2 from J; bases not matched to a gene: 9.

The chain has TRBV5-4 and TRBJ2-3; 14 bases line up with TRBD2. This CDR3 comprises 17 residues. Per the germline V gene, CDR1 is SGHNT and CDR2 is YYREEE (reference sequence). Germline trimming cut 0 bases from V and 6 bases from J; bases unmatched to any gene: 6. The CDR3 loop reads CASSLGTSGGRSDTQYF. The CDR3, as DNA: TGTGCCAGCAGCTTGGGGACTAGCGGGGGGAGGTCGGATACGCAGTATTTT.

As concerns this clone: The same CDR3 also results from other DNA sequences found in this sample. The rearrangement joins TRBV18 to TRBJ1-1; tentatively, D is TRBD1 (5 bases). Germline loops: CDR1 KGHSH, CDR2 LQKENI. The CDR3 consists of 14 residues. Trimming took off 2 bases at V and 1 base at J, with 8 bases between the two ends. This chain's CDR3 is CASSPGQGNTEAFF. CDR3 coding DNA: TGTGCCAGCTCACCAGGGCAGGGGAACACTGAAGCTTTCTTT.

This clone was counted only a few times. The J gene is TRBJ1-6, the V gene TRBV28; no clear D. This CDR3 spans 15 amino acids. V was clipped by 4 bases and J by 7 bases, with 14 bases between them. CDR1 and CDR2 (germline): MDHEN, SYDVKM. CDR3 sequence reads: CASSSLGRTNSPLHF. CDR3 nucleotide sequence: TGTGCCAGCAGTTCCCTTGGGAGAACCAATTCACCCCTCCACTTT.